The 17 T cell receptor beta chains reported below all come from one sample, sequenced in a study of blood T cell repertoires in COVID-19. Libraries were prepared by immunoSEQ multiplex PCR; TCRdb keeps only in-frame clonotypes and omits some of them. The sample comprises 250,000 or so clones, around 89% of which are singletons, and around 6.3% rests with the top ten. Sequencing used peripheral blood. The receptors were gathered from a woman aged 25-40 years with COVID-19, enrolled during active disease.

This chain connects TRBV27 to TRBJ1-2; 7 bases map to TRBD1. The CDR3 totals 16 residues. J gave up 6 bases and V 3 bases, and 13 bases lay outside the gene matches. CDR1 and CDR2 from the germline V gene are MNHEY and SMNVEV (reference sequence). The CDR3 reads CASSLRGRNWAHGYTF. CDR3 DNA: TGTGCCAGCAGTTTGAGGGGGCGGAATTGGGCTCATGGCTACACCTTC.

This clone was recorded only once. This chain links TRBV15 with TRBJ2-7; 7 bases are a match to TRBD1. CDR3 size: 13 residues. V trimming: 1 base; J trimming: 6 bases; junction bases outside the gene matches: 3. CDR1 and CDR2 from the germline V gene are LNHNV and YYDKDF (reference sequence). Here the CDR3 reads CATSRVRTGEQYF. DNA for the CDR3: TGTGCCACCAGCAGAGTACGGACAGGCGAGCAGTACTTC.

The CDR3 loop is CASIEGGGSTDTQYF. The CDR3 bases are TGTGCCAGCATTGAGGGGGGGGGTAGCACAGATACGCAGTATTTT. The gene calls are TRBV2 and TRBJ2-3, with a weak D call TRBD2 (7 bases). Germline V lookup: CDR1 SNHLY, CDR2 FYNNEI. V was trimmed by 7 bases and J by 0 bases, leaving 14 bases between them. The CDR3 length is 15 residues.

This clone was counted only a few times. The chain links TRBV7-2 to TRBJ2-3; D might be TRBD2 (6 bases). The CDR3 contains 16 residues. CDR1 is SGHTA and CDR2 is FQGNSA in the germline V gene. Between the trimmed V and J ends, which lost 1 base and 4 bases, there was a span of 15 bases. CDR3: CASSLVGGERADTQYF. CDR3 bases: TGTGCCAGCAGCTTAGTGGGCGGGGAAAGGGCAGATACGCAGTATTTT.

This clone was recorded at least ten times. V and J are TRBV11-2 and TRBJ2-7, with 9 bases lining up with TRBD1. Germline CDR1 SGHAT, CDR2 FQNNGV. This CDR3 has 15 residues. V lost 6 bases, J lost 2 bases, and 8 bases stayed unmatched. CDR3 protein: CASSPDRDRAYEQYF. The CDR3 DNA sequence: TGTGCCAGCAGTCCTGACCGGGACAGGGCCTACGAGCAGTACTTC.

V gene TRBV15 combines with J gene TRBJ2-2, with TRBD2 matching over 9 bases. The J segment lost 1 base and the V segment lost 0 bases, leaving 0 bases of the junction unmatched. Germline-derived CDR1 and CDR2 are LNHNV and YYDKDF (reference sequence). The CDR3 covers 16 residues. This CDR3 is CATSRELAGNTGELFF. The CDR3 nucleotides read TGTGCCACCAGCAGAGAACTAGCGGGGAACACCGGGGAGCTGTTTTTT. The whole variable domain, filled in from reference TRBV15 and TRBJ2-2, reads DAMVIQNPRYQVTQFGKPVTLSCSQTLNHNVMYWYQQKSSQAPKLLFHYYDKDFNNEADTPDNFQSRRPNTSFCFLDIRSPGLGDTAMYLCATSRELAGNTGELFFGEGSRLTVL.

The genes are TRBV10-2 and TRBJ1-1; a weak D match, TRBD1 (5 bases). The CDR3 length is 14 residues. Deletions cut 6 bases from V and 1 base from J, with 12 bases between. Germline assignment: CDR1 WSHSY and CDR2 SAAADI. For the CDR3, the DNA is TGCGCCAGCAGACCCAGGGATTGGAACACTGAAGCTTTCTTT. It specifies CASRPRDWNTEAFF.

This clone was seen a single time. The V call is TRBV12-3 or TRBV12-4, the J call TRBJ1-2; D is undetermined. The CDR3 is 13 amino acids. V was cut by 3 bases and J by 4 bases, with 9 bases left in between. CDR3 sequence (DNA): TGTGCCAGCAGTTTCGGACTGTTCTATGGCTACACCTTC. It codes for CASSFGLFYGYTF.

V and J are TRBV28 and TRBJ2-3, with a tentative D call TRBD1 (6 bases). Germline V gene sequence: CDR1 MDHEN, CDR2 SYDVKM. Trimming cost V 5 bases and J 4 bases, with 10 bases left between them. There are 13 residues in the CDR3. CDR3 sequence: CASSAQGPDTQYF. The CDR3 bases are TGTGCCAGCAGTGCACAGGGCCCAGATACGCAGTATTTT.

DNA for the CDR3: TGTGCCAGTAGTATGGGGCTAGCGGGCACAGATACGCAGTATTTT. Its protein product is CASSMGLAGTDTQYF. The rearrangement joins TRBV19 to TRBJ2-3; 7 positions match TRBD2. Germline CDR1 and CDR2: LNHDA and SQIVND (reference sequence). The length of the CDR3 is 15 residues. V shed 3 bases, J shed 1 base, and the junction held 4 bases outside the gene matches. Combining the CDR3 with reference TRBV19 and TRBJ2-3 gives the whole variable domain DGGITQSPKYLFRKEGQNVTLSCEQNLNHDAMYWYRQDPGQGLRLIYYSQIVNDFQKGDIAEGYSVSREKKESFPLTVTSAQKNPTAFYLCASSMGLAGTDTQYFGPGTRLTVL.

The V and J genes are TRBV5-6 and TRBJ1-3; no clear D gene. Trimming took 2 bases from V and 1 from J, leaving 7 bases between them. CDR1 and CDR2 (germline): SGHDT, YYEEEE. This CDR3 spans 14 amino acids. CDR3 sequence reads: CASSFGSSGNTIYF. The CDR3 coding sequence is TGTGCCAGCAGCTTCGGGAGTTCTGGAAACACCATATATTTT. The whole variable domain, remainder taken from reference TRBV5-6 and TRBJ1-3, is DAGVTQSPTHLIKTRGQQVTLRCSPKSGHDTVSWYQQALGQGPQFIFQYYEEEERQRGNFPDRFSGHQFPNYSSELNVNALLLGDSALYLCASSFGSSGNTIYFGEGSWLTVV.

J is TRBJ2-1 and V is TRBV24-1; tentative D call: TRBD2 (6 bases). Germline V gene data show CDR1 as KGHDR and CDR2 as SFDVKD. The CDR3 consists of 15 residues. Trimming removed 1 base from V and 8 bases from J, with 14 bases in between. The CDR3 DNA is TGTGCCACCAGTGATTTACGATCGACTAGGCATGAGCAGTTCTTC. As protein: CATSDLRSTRHEQFF.

The count of this clone is one. This chain uses TRBV24-1 with TRBJ1-4; 8 positions agree with TRBD1. The CDR3 consists of 12 residues. J was trimmed by 13 bases and V by 3 bases; bases with no gene match: 3. Germline V gene lookup returns CDR1 KGHDR and CDR2 SFDVKD. CDR3 protein: CATSDRTGTLFF. CDR3 nucleotides: TGTGCCACCAGTGATCGGACAGGGACACTGTTTTTT.

The V gene is TRBV11-3, the J gene TRBJ2-1; a possible D gene is TRBD2 (5 bases). Between the trimmed V and J ends, which lost 3 bases and 7 bases, there was a span of 16 bases. In germline, CDR1 is SGHNT, CDR2 YENEEA. This CDR3 contains 15 residues. The CDR3 DNA reads TGTGCCAGCAGCTTGCAGGTGGCGGGCCGGAATGAGCAGTTCTTC. This sequence encodes CASSLQVAGRNEQFF.

J is TRBJ1-2 and V is TRBV30; TRBD1 matches 9 bases. Germline assignment: CDR1 GTSNPN and CDR2 SVGIG (reference sequence). The V gene end was trimmed by 4 bases and the J gene end by 8 bases; junction bases not matched to a gene: 5. The CDR3 spans 12 residues. As DNA, the CDR3 is TGTGCCTGGAACAGGGGGCGGGAGGGCTACACCTTC. The encoded protein is CAWNRGREGYTF.

The gene calls are TRBV13 and TRBJ1-3; 7 positions match TRBD1. After removal of 4 bases from V and 2 bases from J, the junction contained 5 bases not matched to a gene. The CDR3 loop spans 15 amino acids. CDR1 is PRHDT and CDR2 is FYEKMQ in the germline V gene (reference sequence). CDR3 loop: CASSSDRVAGNTIYF. The CDR3 DNA follows: TGTGCCAGCAGCTCCGACAGGGTGGCTGGAAACACCATATATTTT.

J is TRBJ2-7 and V is TRBV27, with 9 bases that match TRBD1. Per germline, CDR1 MNHEY and CDR2 SMNVEV (reference sequence). Trimming removed 5 bases from V and 5 bases from J; junction bases left unmatched: 13. The CDR3 is 16 residues long. CDR3: CASSPGPGQGNNEQYF. CDR3 DNA sequence: TGTGCCAGCAGTCCGGGGCCGGGACAGGGTAACAACGAGCAGTACTTC.